The sample holds one count of the clone carrying this T cell receptor beta chain. The sample belongs to a study of cytomegalovirus exposure and HLA in healthy donors. This PCR relied on a set of 60 Vbeta primers and 13 Jbeta primers. Generated by immunoSEQ multiplex PCR, the TCRdb table keeps only in-frame clones and is missing some. The sample has over 150,000 clones, approximately 80% seen once. The CDR3 length is 13 residues. The germline gives CDR1 SNHLY, CDR2 FYNNEI. V shed 6 bases, J shed 9 bases, and the junction held 8 bases outside the gene matches. The sequence derives from a man in his thirties or forties in good health and CMV-seronegative. Sample: PBMCs. The chain joins TRBV2 to TRBJ1-5, with 7 bases matching TRBD1. The CDR3 DNA reads as TGTGCCAGCAGCCCCGGACAGGTCTGGCCCCAGCATTTT. Residues: CASSPGQVWPQHF.